This TCR beta chain was retrieved from a study of shared clonotypes between healthy human individuals. V gave up 1 base and J gave up 1 base, with 8 bases separating them. Germline V gene sequence: CDR1 LNHDA, CDR2 SQIVND (reference sequence). The CDR3 extends over 15 amino acids. CD8 cells classed as naive were CD45RO-negative and positively selected for CCR7, excluding terminally differentiated effector memory CD45RA+ cells. Clones were sequenced by immunoSEQ multiplex PCR, and TCRdb holds only the in-frame ones, with some missing. The top ten clones hold 1% to 1.3% of a sample with 2 million or so clones, 85% to 95% of them seen once.

The material sequenced was naive CD8+ T cells sorted from blood. The J gene is TRBJ1-5, the V gene TRBV19, with D uncertain. This clonotype originated in a man aged 18 to 30 in good health. The CDR3 sequence is CASSIGEISNQPQHF. CDR3 sequence (DNA): TGTGCCAGTAGTATAGGTGAGATCAGCAATCAGCCCCAGCATTTT. Together with reference TRBV19 and TRBJ1-5, the CDR3 gives the full variable domain: DGGITQSPKYLFRKEGQNVTLSCEQNLNHDAMYWYRQDPGQGLRLIYYSQIVNDFQKGDIAEGYSVSREKKESFPLTVTSAQKNPTAFYLCASSIGEISNQPQHFGDGTRLSIL.